The 18 T cell receptor beta chains given below trace back to one sample, sequenced in a study of quantifying T cell responses using KT2 cells. Study-wide context: Reverse transcription used primers in the TCR alpha and beta constant regions.

A single-stranded UMI oligo with SP2 sequence was ligated to cDNA 3' ends. First-round PCR used 4 cycles and beta primers RC1.1 and RC1.2 covering TRBC1 and TRBC2. TCRdb re-called the UMI-ligation and nested PCR reads with MiXCR, one entry per CDR3 protein. The table includes fewer than 60,000 distinct CDR3 sequences, roughly 10% detected once. Sequenced material: PBMCs spiked with cells of the T cell clone KT2. The receptors were gathered from a human donor.

In this sample, this clonotype turned up a few times. The V gene is TRBV4-1, the J gene TRBJ2-1; D not resolved. The CDR3 is 14 amino acids. V lost 4 bases, J lost 7 bases, and 14 bases lay in between. Germline assignment: CDR1 MGHRA and CDR2 YSYEKL. CDR3 sequence: CASSPRPSGNEQFF. The CDR3 DNA follows: TGCGCCAGCAGCCCCCGGCCTAGTGGTAATGAGCAGTTCTTC.

The sample holds many counts of this clonotype. The chain uses TRBV6-4 and TRBJ1-2, with D possibly matching TRBD1 (5 bases). In germline, CDR1 is MRHNA, CDR2 SNTAGT. This CDR3 has 15 residues. Trimming stripped 2 bases from V and 7 bases from J, with 17 bases between. The CDR3 DNA is TGTGCCAGCAGTGACGCTGGGACTCCTATCCGTGGCTACACCTTC. Amino acids: CASSDAGTPIRGYTF.

The chain carries TRBV6-5 and TRBJ2-5; TRBD1 is a possible D gene (5 bases). This CDR3 has 14 amino acids. V lost 3 bases and J 5 bases, leaving 13 bases between the germline ends. CDR1 MNHEY and CDR2 SVGAGI come from the germline V gene. CDR3 residues: CASSYNRLRETQYF. The CDR3 nucleotides are TGTGCCAGCAGTTATAACAGGCTCCGTGAGACCCAGTACTTC.

This clonotype was seen a handful of times. The chain has TRBV29-1 and TRBJ2-7, with 14 bases fitting TRBD2. The V segment lost 6 bases and the J segment 1 base; nucleotides outside the gene matches: 2. Germline assignment: CDR1 SQVTM and CDR2 ANQGSEA. The CDR3 extends over 14 amino acids. CDR3 sequence reads: CSVGTSGSSYEQYF. CDR3 DNA: TGCAGCGTGGGGACTAGCGGGAGTTCCTACGAGCAGTACTTC.

The V gene is TRBV29-1, the J gene TRBJ1-5; D not certain. The CDR3 runs 16 residues. The V end was cut by 3 bases, the J end by 11 bases, with 26 bases between. Per the germline V gene, CDR1 is SQVTM and CDR2 is ANQGSEA. The CDR3 region is CSVEIGVNHFGASQHF. The CDR3, as DNA: TGCAGCGTTGAGATCGGGGTGAATCATTTTGGAGCGTCCCAGCATTTT.

The chain links TRBV4-3 to TRBJ2-3; 12 positions match TRBD2. The CDR3 runs to 16 residues. V shed 2 bases, J shed 3 bases, and the junction held 3 bases outside the gene matches. Germline assignment: CDR1 LGHNA and CDR2 YSLEER. As DNA, the CDR3 is TGCGCCAGCAGCCAACTGACTAGCGGGAGAACAGATACGCAGTATTTT. Translation: CASSQLTSGRTDTQYF.

This clonotype was recorded many times. In DNA, the CDR3 is TGCAGTGCTAGTGGGAGGGGGACTGGTTGGGGGGTTGGTGAAGCTTTCTTT. This translates into CSASGRGTGWGVGEAFF. The chain carries TRBV20-1 and TRBJ1-1, with D maybe TRBD1 (6 bases). Per the germline V gene, CDR1 is DFQATT and CDR2 is SNEGSKA (reference sequence). V shed 3 bases and J shed 7 bases, with 27 bases lying between them. CDR3 length: 17 amino acids.

This clonotype showed up many times. The chain joins TRBV27 to TRBJ2-7; a possible D gene is TRBD2 (6 bases). CDR3 size: 13 residues. The germline CDR1 and CDR2 sequences are MNHEY and SMNVEV (reference sequence). Between the trimmed V and J ends, which lost 5 bases and 6 bases, there was a span of 14 bases. CDR3 region: CASSPTSPGEQYF. Here the CDR3 DNA reads TGTGCCAGCAGTCCTACTAGCCCCGGCGAGCAGTACTTC.

The chain has TRBV10-3 and TRBJ2-3, with 7 nucleotides matching TRBD2. Germline V CDR1 and CDR2: ENHRY, SYGVKD. Trimming cost V 6 bases and J 0 bases; bases outside gene matches: 9. This CDR3 contains 16 residues. The CDR3 coding sequence is TGTGCCATCAGCTATCCGAGCGGGGCGAGCACAGATACGCAGTATTTT. This translates into CAISYPSGASTDTQYF.

There are many counts of this clonotype. V and J are TRBV2 and TRBJ2-3; D is perhaps TRBD1 (6 bases). Trimming shortened V by 6 bases and J by 8 bases, and 18 bases separated the two germline ends. Looked up from germline, CDR1 is SNHLY and CDR2 is FYNNEI. This CDR3 comprises 14 residues. As DNA, the CDR3 is TGTGCCAGCAGACAGGGCTCGGGGAGCGGTACGCAGTATTTT. Translating it yields CASRQGSGSGTQYF.

This clonotype occurred a few times. This chain links TRBV25-1 with TRBJ2-5; either TRBD1 or TRBD2 may fit D (5 bases each). The ends were cut back, 1 base at V and 3 bases at J, with 12 bases in the middle. This CDR3 is 15 amino acids long. CDR1 MGHDK and CDR2 SYGVNS come from the germline V gene. As DNA, the CDR3 is TGTGCCAGCAGTGAATGGGGACCAGACAAAGAGACCCAGTACTTC. This translates into CASSEWGPDKETQYF. Based on the CDR3 plus reference TRBV25-1 and TRBJ2-5, the full variable domain is EADIYQTPRYLVIGTGKKITLECSQTMGHDKMYWYQQDPGMELHLIHYSYGVNSTEKGDLSSESTVSRIRTEHFPLTLESARPSHTSQYLCASSEWGPDKETQYFGPGTRLLVL.

This clonotype was recorded a few times. V gene TRBV6-5 combines with J gene TRBJ1-3; no reliable D call. Germline V gene lookup returns CDR1 MNHEY and CDR2 SVGAGI. Trimming removed 0 bases at V and 1 base at J, with 10 bases between. CDR3 length: 16 amino acids. CDR3: CASSYSDLRSGNTIYF. In nucleotides, the CDR3 is TGTGCCAGCAGTTACTCGGACCTCCGATCTGGAAACACCATATATTTT.

V is TRBV12-3 or TRBV12-4 and J is TRBJ1-5; maybe TRBD1 (5 bases). The CDR3 has 13 amino acids. Deletions cut 6 bases from V and 4 bases from J, with 10 bases between. CDR3: CASRGHQNQPQHF. The CDR3 DNA follows: TGTGCCAGCAGAGGACATCAGAATCAGCCCCAGCATTTT.

The V gene is TRBV2, the J gene TRBJ2-1; a weak D match, TRBD1 (5 bases). Germline V gene sequence: CDR1 SNHLY, CDR2 FYNNEI. The CDR3 is made up of 13 amino acids. V shed 4 bases and J shed 5 bases, with 9 bases lying between them. The CDR3 loop reads CASSVDINNEQFF. CDR3 sequence (DNA): TGTGCCAGCAGTGTGGACATTAACAATGAGCAGTTCTTC.

This clonotype was seen at least ten times. The chain links TRBV6-6 to TRBJ1-5; TRBD1 might be the D (5 bases). The CDR3 totals 14 residues. The germline V gene has CDR1 MNHNY and CDR2 SVGAGI (reference sequence). Trimming shortened V by 2 bases and J by 3 bases, and 8 bases separated the two germline ends. This CDR3 is CASSYEGNNQPQHF. The CDR3 region has the DNA TGTGCCAGCAGTTACGAGGGGAACAATCAGCCCCAGCATTTT.

This clonotype showed up many times. The chain recombines TRBV14 with TRBJ2-3; no definite D call. CDR1 SGHDN and CDR2 FVKESK come from the germline V gene. The CDR3 is 13 amino acids. The V end was cut by 0 bases, the J end by 2 bases, with 3 bases between. Here the CDR3 DNA reads TGTGCCAGCAGCCAAGATCTCACAGATACGCAGTATTTT. Translated: CASSQDLTDTQYF.

This clonotype has ten or more counts. This chain uses TRBV29-1 with TRBJ2-1; maybe TRBD2 (7 bases). V lost 1 base to trimming and J lost 5 bases, with 15 bases between them. Germline V lookup: CDR1 SQVTM, CDR2 ANQGSEA. CDR3 length: 15 amino acids. The CDR3 region is CSVEVSGGYDNEQFF. CDR3 DNA sequence: TGCAGCGTTGAAGTGTCGGGGGGCTATGACAATGAGCAGTTCTTC.

This clonotype showed up just a few times. The chain is built from TRBV12-3 or TRBV12-4 and TRBJ1-1, with 8 bases fitting TRBD1. The CDR3 totals 14 residues. V lost 6 bases and J lost 5; bases outside the gene matches: 8. The CDR3 nucleotides read TGTGCCAGCAGCGAGAGACAGGGGAGGACTGAAGCTTTCTTT. This translates into CASSERQGRTEAFF.